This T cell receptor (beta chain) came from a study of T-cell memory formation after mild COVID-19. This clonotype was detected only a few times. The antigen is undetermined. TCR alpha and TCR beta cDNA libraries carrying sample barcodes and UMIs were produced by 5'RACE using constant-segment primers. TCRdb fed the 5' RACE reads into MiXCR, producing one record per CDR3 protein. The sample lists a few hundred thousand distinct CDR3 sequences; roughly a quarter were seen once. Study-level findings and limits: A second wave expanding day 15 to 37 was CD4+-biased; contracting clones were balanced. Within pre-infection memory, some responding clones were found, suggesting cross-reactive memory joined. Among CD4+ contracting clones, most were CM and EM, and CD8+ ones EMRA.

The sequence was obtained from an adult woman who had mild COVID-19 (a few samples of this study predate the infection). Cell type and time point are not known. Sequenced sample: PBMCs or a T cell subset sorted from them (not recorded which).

CDR3 in amino acids: CAISESGGADTQYF. In DNA form, the CDR3 reads TGTGCCATCAGTGAGTCCGGGGGGGCAGATACGCAGTATTTT. The chain carries TRBV10-3 and TRBJ2-3; 8 positions agree with TRBD2. With V trimmed by 0 bases and J by 4 bases, 0 bases remained unmatched. This CDR3 spans 14 amino acids. Germline V gene sequence: CDR1 ENHRY, CDR2 SYGVKD.